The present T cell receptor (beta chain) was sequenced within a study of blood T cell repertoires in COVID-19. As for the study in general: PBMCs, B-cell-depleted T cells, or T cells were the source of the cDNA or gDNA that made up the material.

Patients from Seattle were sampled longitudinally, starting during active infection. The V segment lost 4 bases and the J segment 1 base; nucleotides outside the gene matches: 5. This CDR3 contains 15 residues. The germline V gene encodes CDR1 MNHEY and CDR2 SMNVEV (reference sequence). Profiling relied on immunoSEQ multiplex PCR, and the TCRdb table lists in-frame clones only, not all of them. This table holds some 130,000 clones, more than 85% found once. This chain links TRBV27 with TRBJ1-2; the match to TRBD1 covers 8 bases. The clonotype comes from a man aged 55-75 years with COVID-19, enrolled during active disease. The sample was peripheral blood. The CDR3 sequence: CASSSWTGYNYGYTF. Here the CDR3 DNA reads TGTGCCAGCAGTTCATGGACAGGGTATAACTATGGCTACACCTTC.